A single sample gave rise to the 15 T cell receptor beta chains below, sequenced in a study of blood T cell repertoires in COVID-19. Clones were read by immunoSEQ multiplex PCR, and TCRdb kept only the in-frame ones, dropping some. The data contain about 410,000 clones, about 89% of them seen just once; the ten biggest clones take up 1.5% to 1.8%. Material for sequencing was peripheral blood. The source is a woman aged 40 to 49 with COVID-19, enrolled during active disease.

This clone was seen only a few times. The V call is TRBV19, the J call TRBJ2-7; the D gene is possibly TRBD2 (6 bases). The germline V gene has CDR1 LNHDA and CDR2 SQIVND (reference sequence). V was shortened by 4 bases and J by 2 bases, with 12 bases between the two germline ends. This CDR3 spans 14 amino acids. This CDR3 is CASSNSRDTYEQYF. As DNA, the CDR3 is TGTGCCAGTAGTAACTCGCGGGATACCTACGAGCAGTACTTC.

The count of this clone is one. The gene calls are TRBV28 and TRBJ2-7; possible D gene TRBD2, 5 bases. This CDR3 is built from 13 residues. V shed 7 bases and J shed 0 bases, with 10 bases lying between them. Germline values: CDR1 MDHEN, CDR2 SYDVKM. The CDR3 sequence: CASTPGISYEQYF. The CDR3 DNA is TGTGCCAGCACACCGGGGATCTCCTACGAGCAGTACTTC.

V and J are TRBV14 and TRBJ1-2, with a possible D match to TRBD1 (5 bases). The V end lost 3 bases, the J end lost 4 bases, and 9 bases lay between the germline ends. In germline, CDR1 is SGHDN, CDR2 FVKESK. CDR3 length: 13 residues. The CDR3 nucleotides read TGTGCCAGCAGCCACCAGGGCCTCTATGGCTACACCTTC. It encodes CASSHQGLYGYTF.

The chain carries TRBV7-8 and TRBJ1-1; D perhaps matches TRBD1 (6 bases). The CDR3 runs to 14 residues. Per germline, CDR1 SGHVS and CDR2 FQNEAQ. The CDR3 is CVGLAGTFNTEAFF. In DNA form, the CDR3 reads TGTGTCGGTTTGGCCGGGACATTCAACACTGAAGCTTTCTTT.

The chain links TRBV11-2 to TRBJ2-3; the match to TRBD1 covers 8 bases. Per germline, CDR1 SGHAT and CDR2 FQNNGV. V dropped 4 bases and J dropped 6; count of bases not matched to a gene: 6. This CDR3 is built from 14 residues. DNA of the CDR3: TGTGCCAGCAGCTCGGACAGGGCGGCCGATACGCAGTATTTT. This gives the protein CASSSDRAADTQYF.

The V call is TRBV27, the J call TRBJ1-2; the D gene is possibly TRBD1 (6 bases). The CDR3 covers 15 residues. Germline CDR1 is MNHEY and CDR2 is SMNVEV (reference sequence). V lost 6 bases, J lost 2 bases, and 16 bases lay in between. CDR3 sequence reads: CASSPRGAGNYGYTF. The CDR3 DNA reads TGTGCCAGCAGCCCACGGGGGGCGGGAAACTATGGCTACACCTTC.

The chain uses TRBV7-9 and TRBJ1-2; D is ambiguous. The CDR3 consists of 16 residues. The V and J ends lost 4 bases and 4 bases respectively, with 19 bases between them. Germline CDR1 is SEHNR and CDR2 is FQNEAQ (reference sequence). This chain's CDR3 is CASSSHLSGLVYGYTF. The CDR3 DNA reads TGTGCCAGCAGCTCTCACCTGTCCGGGTTAGTCTATGGCTACACCTTC.

The chain recombines TRBV18 with TRBJ1-4, with 12 bases identical to TRBD1. J gave up 8 bases and V 6 bases, and 13 bases lay outside the gene matches. CDR3 length: 17 amino acids. CDR1 KGHSH and CDR2 LQKENI come from the germline V gene. The CDR3 here is CASSPILDGTGGEKLFF. DNA for the CDR3: TGTGCCAGCTCCCCAATTTTAGACGGGACAGGGGGCGAAAAACTGTTTTTT.

This sequence joins TRBV7-2 and TRBJ1-2; possibly TRBD1 for D (5 bases). This CDR3 region has 15 residues. Germline V gene data show CDR1 as SGHTA and CDR2 as FQGNSA. V was cut by 5 bases and J by 4 bases, with 17 bases left in between. The CDR3 is CASSPIRVGSYGYTF. The CDR3 region has the DNA TGTGCCAGCAGCCCCATCAGGGTGGGTAGCTATGGCTACACCTTC.

The chain has TRBV19 and TRBJ1-5; D is uncertain. Germline V gene lookup returns CDR1 LNHDA and CDR2 SQIVND (reference sequence). V lost 7 bases to trimming and J lost 3 bases, with 16 bases between them. This CDR3 has 15 residues. CDR3 residues: CASKVGRESNQPQHF. DNA for the CDR3: TGTGCCAGTAAGGTGGGCCGCGAGTCCAATCAGCCCCAGCATTTT.

The chain couples TRBV28 to TRBJ2-1, with D tentatively TRBD2 (6 bases). The CDR3 runs to 16 residues. The V gene's germline CDR1 is MDHEN and CDR2 SYDVKM. Trimming left V 8 bases short and J 9 bases short, with 26 bases between. This chain's CDR3 is CASGDYGRGDLREQFF. The CDR3 bases are TGTGCCAGCGGCGACTACGGGCGGGGAGATTTACGTGAGCAGTTCTTC.

V and J are TRBV4-3 and TRBJ2-7; D is undetermined. In germline, CDR1 is LGHNA, CDR2 YSLEER. V gave up 0 bases and J gave up 2 bases, with 5 bases separating them. The CDR3 is 13 amino acids. The CDR3 coding sequence is TGCGCCAGCAGCCAAGATGCGGCCTACGAGCAGTACTTC. Its translation: CASSQDAAYEQYF.

The V gene is TRBV5-6, the J gene TRBJ1-3, with no clear D. This CDR3 has 15 amino acids. Trimming stripped 4 bases from V and 4 bases from J, with 15 bases between. Germline loops: CDR1 SGHDT, CDR2 YYEEEE. Here the CDR3 DNA reads TGTGCCAGCAGCCGAGGTCCATCGGAGGGAAACACCATATATTTT. Translating it yields CASSRGPSEGNTIYF.

The chain links TRBV18 to TRBJ1-6; D is unresolved. V gave up 2 bases and J gave up 6 bases, with 11 bases separating them. In germline, CDR1 is KGHSH, CDR2 LQKENI. The CDR3 extends over 15 amino acids. In nucleotides, the CDR3 is TGTGCCAGCTCACCAGCGGGGTTAGGTAATTCACCCCTCCACTTT. Its translation: CASSPAGLGNSPLHF. The full variable domain, rest sourced from reference TRBV18 and TRBJ1-6, is NAGVMQNPRHLVRRRGQEARLRCSPMKGHSHVYWYRQLPEEGLKFMVYLQKENIIDESGMPKERFSAEFPKEGPSILRIQQVVRGDSAAYFCASSPAGLGNSPLHFGNGTRLTVT.

This chain connects TRBV20-1 to TRBJ1-5; D gene ambiguous. The CDR3 runs 10 residues. Germline assignment: CDR1 DFQATT and CDR2 SNEGSKA (reference sequence). Trimming removed 3 bases at V and 7 bases at J, with 4 bases between. CDR3 in DNA: TGCAGTGCTAGCGGGCAGCCCCAGCATTTT. Its protein product is CSASGQPQHF.